This record looks at one TCR beta chain sequence and its context. The antigen is undetermined. Sorted-subset replicate PCR reactions contained around 220 ng DNA, corresponding to roughly 29,000 T cell genomes. Libraries were prepared by immunoSEQ multiplex PCR; TCRdb keeps only in-frame clonotypes and omits some of them. The sample includes a few million clones, approximately 95% of them seen just once. CD45RA+ naive and CD45RA-negative memory subsets were separated from CD4+ cells. The sample belongs to a study of shared clonotypes between healthy human individuals. Study-level results: The sharing of approximately 4.6% of naive CD4 clonotypes was seen across a handful of donors.

Germline CDR1 is MNHEY and CDR2 is SVGAGI. The CDR3 is 13 amino acids. Trimming pared 5 bases from V and 7 bases from J, leaving 14 bases between. This chain connects TRBV6-5 to TRBJ1-2; possible D gene TRBD1, 6 bases. This clonotype was obtained from a man aged 18 to 29 in good health. Some clones in this sample may be carry-over from other donors' samples. Material: naive CD4+ T cells from PBMCs. Noted subset: CD45RA+ positively selected. The CDR3 DNA reads TGTGCCAGCAGTGCCCGGGGGGCGCGTGGCTACACCTTC. This codes for CASSARGARGYTF.